This T cell receptor (beta chain) was identified in a study of T cells in Graves' hyperthyroidism and ophthalmopathy. This clonotype was recorded only once. A much more abundant neighbour one base away suggests this may be a read error. The source material, RNA transcripts, was used to amplify TCR beta CDR3 regions. HTBI primers were used for first-round RT-PCR of the TCR CDR3. TCRdb re-called the multiplex PCR reads through MiXCR, storing one row per CDR3 protein. The sample records hundreds of thousands of distinct CDR3 sequences, around 38% being singletons. Germline loops: CDR1 SGDLS, CDR2 YYNGEE. The CDR3 runs to 16 residues.

The chain joins TRBV9 to TRBJ1-4; 10 bases are a match to TRBD1. The receptor comes from a man aged 18 to 29 with Graves' hyperthyroidism. The sequencing sample was made of blood. CDR3 bases: TGTGCCAGCAGCGCCCAGGGCGGGACAGGGGATGAAAAACTGCTTTTT. Protein product: CASSAQGGTGDEKLLF. Looking up the rest from reference TRBV9 and TRBJ1-4 gives the full variable domain: DSGVTQTPKHLITATGQRVTLRCSPRSGDLSVYWYQQSLDQGLQFLIQYYNGEERAKGNILERFSAQQFPDLHSELNLSSLELGDSALYFCASSAQGGTGDEKLLFGSGTQLSVL.